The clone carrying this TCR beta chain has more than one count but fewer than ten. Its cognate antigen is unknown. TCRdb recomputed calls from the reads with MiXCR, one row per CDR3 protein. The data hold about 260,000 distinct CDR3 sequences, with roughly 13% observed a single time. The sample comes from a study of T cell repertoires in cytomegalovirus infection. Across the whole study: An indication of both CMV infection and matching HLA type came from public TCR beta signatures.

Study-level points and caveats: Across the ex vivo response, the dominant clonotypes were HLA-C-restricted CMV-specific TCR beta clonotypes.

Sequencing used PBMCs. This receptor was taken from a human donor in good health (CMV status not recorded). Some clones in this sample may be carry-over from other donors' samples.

CDR3 sequence (DNA): TGTGCCAGCGAGACAGGGGTCGTTCAGCCCCAGCATTTT. This sequence encodes CASETGVVQPQHF. V gene TRBV28 combines with J gene TRBJ1-5; the match to TRBD1 covers 8 bases. Trimming took 8 bases from V and 6 from J; bases not matched to a gene: 6. The CDR3 is 13 amino acids. Germline V lookup: CDR1 MDHEN, CDR2 SYDVKM. Variable domain in full (rest from reference TRBV28 and TRBJ1-5): DVKVTQSSRYLVKRTGEKVFLECVQDMDHENMFWYRQDPGLGLRLIYFSYDVKMKEKGDIPEGYSVSREKKERFSLILESASTNQTSMYLCASETGVVQPQHFGDGTRLSIL.